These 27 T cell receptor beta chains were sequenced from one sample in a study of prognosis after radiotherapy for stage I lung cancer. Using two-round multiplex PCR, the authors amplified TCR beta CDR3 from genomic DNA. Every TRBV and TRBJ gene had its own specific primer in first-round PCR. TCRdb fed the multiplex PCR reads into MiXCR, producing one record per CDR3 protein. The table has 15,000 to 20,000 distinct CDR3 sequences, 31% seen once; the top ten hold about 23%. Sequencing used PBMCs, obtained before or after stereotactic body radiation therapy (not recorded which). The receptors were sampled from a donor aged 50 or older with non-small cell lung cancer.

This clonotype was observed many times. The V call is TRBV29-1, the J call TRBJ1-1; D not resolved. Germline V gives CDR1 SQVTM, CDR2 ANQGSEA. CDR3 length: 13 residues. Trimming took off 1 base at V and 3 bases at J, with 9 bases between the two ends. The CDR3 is CSVEVGVDTEAFF. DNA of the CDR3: TGCAGCGTTGAAGTGGGAGTCGACACTGAAGCTTTCTTT.

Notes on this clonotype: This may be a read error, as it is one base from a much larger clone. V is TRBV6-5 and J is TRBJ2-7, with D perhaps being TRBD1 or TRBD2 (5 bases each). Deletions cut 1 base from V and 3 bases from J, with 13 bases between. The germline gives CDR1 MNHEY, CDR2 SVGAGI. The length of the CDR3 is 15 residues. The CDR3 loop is CASSYFGTNHYEQYF. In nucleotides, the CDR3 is TGTGCCAGCAGTTACTTTGGGACGAACCACTACGAGCAGTACTTC.

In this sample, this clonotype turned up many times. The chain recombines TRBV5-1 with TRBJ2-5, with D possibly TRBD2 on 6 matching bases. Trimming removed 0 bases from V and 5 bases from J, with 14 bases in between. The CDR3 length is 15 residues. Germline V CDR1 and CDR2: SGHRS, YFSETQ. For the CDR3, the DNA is TGCGCCAGCAGCTTGGCCGCGGGGCGCTGGGAGACCCAGTACTTC. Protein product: CASSLAAGRWETQYF. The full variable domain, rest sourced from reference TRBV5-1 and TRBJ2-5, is KAGVTQTPRYLIKTRGQQVTLSCSPISGHRSVSWYQQTPGQGLQFLFEYFSETQRNKGNFPGRFSGRQFSNSRSEMNVSTLELGDSALYLCASSLAAGRWETQYFGPGTRLLVL.

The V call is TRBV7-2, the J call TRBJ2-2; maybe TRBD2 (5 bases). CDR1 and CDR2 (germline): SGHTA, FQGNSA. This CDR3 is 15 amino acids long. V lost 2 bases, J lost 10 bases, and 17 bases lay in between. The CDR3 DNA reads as TGTGCCAGCAGCTTATCAGTGGGAGCCACCTTGGAGCTGTTTTTT. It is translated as CASSLSVGATLELFF.

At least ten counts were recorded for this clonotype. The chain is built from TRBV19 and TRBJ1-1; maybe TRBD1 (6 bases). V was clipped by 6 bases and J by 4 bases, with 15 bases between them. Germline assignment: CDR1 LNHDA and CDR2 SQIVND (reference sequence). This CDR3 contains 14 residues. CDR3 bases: TGTGCCAGTAGGACGCAGGGGAGGACCACTGAAGCTTTCTTT. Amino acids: CASRTQGRTTEAFF.

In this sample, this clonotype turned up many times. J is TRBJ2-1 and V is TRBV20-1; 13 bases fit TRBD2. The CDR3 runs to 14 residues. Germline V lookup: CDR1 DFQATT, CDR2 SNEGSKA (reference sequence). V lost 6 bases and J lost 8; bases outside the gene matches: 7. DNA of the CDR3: TGCAGTGCAACGCCGGGACTAGCGGGACATGAGCAGTTCTTC. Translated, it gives CSATPGLAGHEQFF.

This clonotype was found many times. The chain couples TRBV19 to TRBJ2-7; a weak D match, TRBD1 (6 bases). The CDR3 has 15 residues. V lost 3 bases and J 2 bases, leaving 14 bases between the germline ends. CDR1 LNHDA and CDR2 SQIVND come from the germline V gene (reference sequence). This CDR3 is CASSISEGQPYEQYF. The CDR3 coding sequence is TGTGCCAGTAGTATTAGTGAAGGACAGCCCTACGAGCAGTACTTC.

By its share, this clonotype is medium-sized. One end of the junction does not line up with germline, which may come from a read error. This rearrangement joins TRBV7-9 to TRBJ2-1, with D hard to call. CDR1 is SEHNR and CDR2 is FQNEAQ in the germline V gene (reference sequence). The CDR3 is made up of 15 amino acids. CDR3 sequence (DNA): TGTGCCAGCAGCTCCGATCCCCACTCCCACAATGAGCAGTTCTTC. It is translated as CASSSDPHSHNEQFF. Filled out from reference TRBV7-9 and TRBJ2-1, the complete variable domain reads DTGVSQNPRHKITKRGQNVTFRCDPISEHNRLYWYRQTLGQGPEFLTYFQNEAQLEKSRLLSDRFSAERPKGSFSTLEIQRTEQGDSAMYLCASSSDPHSHNEQFFGPGTRLTVL.

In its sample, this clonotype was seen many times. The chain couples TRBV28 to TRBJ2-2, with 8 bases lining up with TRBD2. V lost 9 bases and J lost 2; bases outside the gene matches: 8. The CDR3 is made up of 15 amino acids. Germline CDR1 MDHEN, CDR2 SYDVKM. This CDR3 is CASHAGTSNTGELFF. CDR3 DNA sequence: TGTGCCAGTCACGCGGGGACTAGTAACACCGGGGAGCTGTTTTTT.

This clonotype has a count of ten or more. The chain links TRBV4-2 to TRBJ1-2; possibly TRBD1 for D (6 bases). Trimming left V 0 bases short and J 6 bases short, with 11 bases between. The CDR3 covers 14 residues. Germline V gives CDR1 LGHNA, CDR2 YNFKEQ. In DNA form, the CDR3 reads TGTGCCAGCAGCCAAGAGAGGGCAGGGGATGGCTACACCTTC. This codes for CASSQERAGDGYTF.

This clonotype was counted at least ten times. The CDR3 loop is CASSRSTGVSYEQYF. The CDR3, as DNA: TGTGCCAGCAGTCGGAGTACAGGGGTATCCTACGAGCAGTACTTC. This chain connects TRBV28 to TRBJ2-7; 7 bases are a match to TRBD1. The CDR3 totals 15 residues. V was pared by 5 bases and J by 1 base, with 8 bases of the junction left unmatched. Germline V gives CDR1 MDHEN, CDR2 SYDVKM.

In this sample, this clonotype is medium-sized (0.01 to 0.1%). This CDR3 reads CAWDKGTYNEQFF. CDR3 DNA: TGTGCCTGGGATAAAGGTACTTACAATGAGCAGTTCTTC. V gene TRBV30 combines with J gene TRBJ2-1; D is unresolved. CDR1 is GTSNPN, CDR2 SVGIG, per germline (reference sequence). V lost 5 bases, J lost 4 bases, and 12 bases lay in between. The CDR3 runs 13 residues.

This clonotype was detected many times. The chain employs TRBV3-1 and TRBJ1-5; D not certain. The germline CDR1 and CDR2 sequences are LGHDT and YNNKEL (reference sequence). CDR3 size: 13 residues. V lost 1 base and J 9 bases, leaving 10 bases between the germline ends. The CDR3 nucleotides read TGTGCCAGCAGCCAAGGTGATATGGGGCCCCAGCATTTT. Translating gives CASSQGDMGPQHF.

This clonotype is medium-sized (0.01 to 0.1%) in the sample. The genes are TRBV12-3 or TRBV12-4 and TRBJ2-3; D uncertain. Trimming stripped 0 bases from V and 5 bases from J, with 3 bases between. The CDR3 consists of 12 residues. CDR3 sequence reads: CASSLARDTQYF. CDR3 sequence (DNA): TGTGCCAGCAGTTTAGCGAGAGATACGCAGTATTTT.

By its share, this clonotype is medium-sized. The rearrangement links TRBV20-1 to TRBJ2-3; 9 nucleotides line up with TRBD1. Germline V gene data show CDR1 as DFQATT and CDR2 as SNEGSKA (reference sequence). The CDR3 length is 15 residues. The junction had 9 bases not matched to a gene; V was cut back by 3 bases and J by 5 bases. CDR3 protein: CSASPPDRGIDTQYF. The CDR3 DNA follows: TGCAGTGCTAGTCCTCCGGACAGGGGAATAGATACGCAGTATTTT.

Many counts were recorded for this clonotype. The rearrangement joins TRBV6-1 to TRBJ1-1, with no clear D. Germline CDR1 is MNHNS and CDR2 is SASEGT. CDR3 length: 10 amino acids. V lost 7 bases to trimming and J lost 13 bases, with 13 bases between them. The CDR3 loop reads CASKWSWYFF. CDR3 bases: TGTGCCAGCAAATGGTCATGGTATTTCTTT.

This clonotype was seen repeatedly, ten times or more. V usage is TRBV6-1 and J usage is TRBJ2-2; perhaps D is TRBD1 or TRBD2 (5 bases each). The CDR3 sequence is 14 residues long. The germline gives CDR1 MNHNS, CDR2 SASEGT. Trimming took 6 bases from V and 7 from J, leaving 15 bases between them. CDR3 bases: TGTGCCAGCAGCCCCCGGGTTGGGGGCGGGGAGCTGTTTTTT. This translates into CASSPRVGGGELFF.

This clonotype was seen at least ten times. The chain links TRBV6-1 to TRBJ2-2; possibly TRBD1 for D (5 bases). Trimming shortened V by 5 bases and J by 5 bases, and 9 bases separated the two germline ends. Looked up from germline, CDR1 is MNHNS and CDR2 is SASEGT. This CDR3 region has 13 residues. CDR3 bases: TGTGCCAGCAGTCTCCAGGGTACCGGGGAGCTGTTTTTT. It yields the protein CASSLQGTGELFF.

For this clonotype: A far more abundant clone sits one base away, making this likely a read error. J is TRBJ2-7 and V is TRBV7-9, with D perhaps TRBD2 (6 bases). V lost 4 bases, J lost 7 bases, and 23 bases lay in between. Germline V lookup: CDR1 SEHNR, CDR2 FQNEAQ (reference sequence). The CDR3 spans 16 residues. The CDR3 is CASSYPPGGGSSEQYF. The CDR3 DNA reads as TGTGCCAGCAGCTACCCCCCCGGGGGAGGTAGTAGTGAGCAGTACTTC.

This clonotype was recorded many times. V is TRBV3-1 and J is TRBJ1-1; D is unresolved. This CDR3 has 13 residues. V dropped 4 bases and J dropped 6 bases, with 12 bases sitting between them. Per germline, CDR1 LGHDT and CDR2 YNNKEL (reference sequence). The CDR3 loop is CASSPSWQAEAFF. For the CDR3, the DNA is TGTGCCAGCAGCCCCTCCTGGCAAGCTGAAGCTTTCTTT.

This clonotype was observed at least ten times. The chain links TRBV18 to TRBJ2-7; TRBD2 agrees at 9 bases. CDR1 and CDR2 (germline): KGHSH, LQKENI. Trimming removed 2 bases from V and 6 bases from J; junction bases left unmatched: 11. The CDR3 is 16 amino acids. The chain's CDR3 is CASSPVSSGTRGEQYF. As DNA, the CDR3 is TGTGCCAGCTCACCAGTCTCTAGCGGGACTCGAGGCGAGCAGTACTTC.

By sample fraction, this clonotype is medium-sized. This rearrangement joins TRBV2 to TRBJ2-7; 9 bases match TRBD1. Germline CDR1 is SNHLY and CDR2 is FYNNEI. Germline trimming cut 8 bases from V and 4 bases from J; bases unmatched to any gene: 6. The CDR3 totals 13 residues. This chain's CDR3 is CASADRGKYEQYF. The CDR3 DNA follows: TGTGCCAGCGCAGACAGGGGGAAGTACGAGCAGTACTTC.

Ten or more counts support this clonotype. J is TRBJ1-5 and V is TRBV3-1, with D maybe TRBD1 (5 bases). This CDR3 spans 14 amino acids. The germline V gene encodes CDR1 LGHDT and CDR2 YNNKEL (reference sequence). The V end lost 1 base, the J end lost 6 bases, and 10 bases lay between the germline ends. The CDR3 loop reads CASSQGVRGQPQHF. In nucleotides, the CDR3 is TGTGCCAGCAGCCAAGGGGTTAGGGGTCAGCCCCAGCATTTT.

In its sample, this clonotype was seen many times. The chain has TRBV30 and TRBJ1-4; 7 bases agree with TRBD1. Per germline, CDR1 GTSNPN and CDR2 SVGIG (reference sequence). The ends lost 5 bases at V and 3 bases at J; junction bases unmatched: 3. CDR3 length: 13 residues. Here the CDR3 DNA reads TGTGCCTGGCAGGGGGGAGCTAATGAAAAACTGTTTTTT. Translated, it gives CAWQGGANEKLFF.

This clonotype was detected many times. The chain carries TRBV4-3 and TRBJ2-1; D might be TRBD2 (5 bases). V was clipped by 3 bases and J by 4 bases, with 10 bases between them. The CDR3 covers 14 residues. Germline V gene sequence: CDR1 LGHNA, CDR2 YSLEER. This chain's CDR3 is CASSQAPGYNEQFF. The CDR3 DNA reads TGCGCCAGCAGCCAGGCCCCGGGATACAATGAGCAGTTCTTC.

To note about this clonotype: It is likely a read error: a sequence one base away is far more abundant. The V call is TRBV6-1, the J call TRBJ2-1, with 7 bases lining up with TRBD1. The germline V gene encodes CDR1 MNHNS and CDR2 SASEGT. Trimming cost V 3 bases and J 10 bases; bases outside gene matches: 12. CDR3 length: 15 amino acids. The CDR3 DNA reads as TGTGCCAGCAGTGACCAGACAGGGACCTCCTACGAGCAGTTCTTC. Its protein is CASSDQTGTSYEQFF.

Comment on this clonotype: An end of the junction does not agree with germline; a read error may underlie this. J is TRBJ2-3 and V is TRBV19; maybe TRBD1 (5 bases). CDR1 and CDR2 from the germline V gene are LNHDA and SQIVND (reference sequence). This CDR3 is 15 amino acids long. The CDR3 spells CASIIRGAATDTQYF. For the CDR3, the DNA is TGTGCCAGTATCATTCGTGGGGCGGCTACAGATACACAGTATTTT. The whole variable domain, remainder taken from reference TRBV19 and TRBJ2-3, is DGGITQSPKYLFRKEGQNVTLSCEQNLNHDAMYWYRQDPGQGLRLIYYSQIVNDFQKGDIAEGYSVSREKKESFPLTVTSAQKNPTAFYLCASIIRGAATDTQYFGPGTRLTVL.